Each of the 9 T cell receptor beta chains below was sequenced from the same sample in a study of CD8+CD57+ T cells in acquired aplastic anemia. For CDR3 and TCR beta VDJ profiling, genomic DNA was the template used. Each CDR3 protein gets one entry after TCRdb re-called the reads with MiXCR. The sample lists 150,000 to 200,000 distinct CDR3 sequences; around 66% were seen once. Sequenced sample: sorted CD4+, CD8+, or CD8+CD57+ T cells (not recorded which) from PBMCs. These receptors all come from a human donor with severe aplastic anemia or a healthy control (not recorded which).

The chain joins TRBV19 to TRBJ1-6; D may be TRBD1 (5 bases). Per germline, CDR1 LNHDA and CDR2 SQIVND (reference sequence). V was pared by 5 bases and J by 5 bases, with 13 bases between. There are 15 residues in the CDR3. CDR3 in DNA: TGTGCCAGTAGTCCGGGACTACTCAATAATTCACCCCTCCACTTT. Protein sequence: CASSPGLLNNSPLHF. Looking up the rest from reference TRBV19 and TRBJ1-6 gives the full variable domain: DGGITQSPKYLFRKEGQNVTLSCEQNLNHDAMYWYRQDPGQGLRLIYYSQIVNDFQKGDIAEGYSVSREKKESFPLTVTSAQKNPTAFYLCASSPGLLNNSPLHFGNGTRLTVT.

This clonotype was seen just once. With a much larger clone just one base away, this may be a read error. The rearrangement uses TRBV7-8 and TRBJ2-3; no firm D call. CDR1 and CDR2 from the germline V gene are SGHVS and FQNEAQ. The V end was cut by 6 bases, the J end by 4 bases, with 11 bases between. CDR3 length: 13 amino acids. Here the CDR3 DNA reads TGTGCCAGCAGTTTATGTCCCGCAGATACGCAGTATTTT. Residues: CASSLCPADTQYF.

The chain recombines TRBV25-1 with TRBJ2-3; tentative D call: TRBD2 (5 bases). The V end lost 1 base, the J end lost 1 base, and 9 bases lay between the germline ends. Per germline, CDR1 MGHDK and CDR2 SYGVNS. The CDR3 has 15 residues. The chain's CDR3 is CASSELASGTDTQYF. The CDR3 bases are TGTGCCAGCAGTGAATTAGCGAGTGGCACAGATACGCAGTATTTT.

There are many counts of this clonotype. This sequence joins TRBV19 and TRBJ2-3, with 8 bases aligning to TRBD1. Germline values: CDR1 LNHDA, CDR2 SQIVND (reference sequence). This CDR3 has 15 amino acids. V shed 4 bases, J shed 6 bases, and the junction held 9 bases outside the gene matches. The CDR3 nucleotides read TGTGCCAGTAGTAATCCAGGGGGCAGTTCCGATACGCAGTATTTT. Translation gives CASSNPGGSSDTQYF.

This clonotype turned up a few times. The genes are TRBV9 and TRBJ2-7; tentative D call: TRBD2 (5 bases). The CDR3 length is 14 residues. The V gene lost 3 bases and the J gene lost 6 bases, with 16 bases spanning the gap. Germline V gene data show CDR1 as SGDLS and CDR2 as YYNGEE. CDR3 coding DNA: TGTGCCAGCAGCGCCGGTACACTAGGTCGCGAGCAGTACTTC. This codes for CASSAGTLGREQYF. Combining the CDR3 with reference TRBV9 and TRBJ2-7 gives the whole variable domain DSGVTQTPKHLITATGQRVTLRCSPRSGDLSVYWYQQSLDQGLQFLIQYYNGEERAKGNILERFSAQQFPDLHSELNLSSLELGDSALYFCASSAGTLGREQYFGPGTRLTVT.

At least ten counts were recorded for this clonotype. This rearrangement joins TRBV4-2 to TRBJ2-1, with 8 bases lining up with TRBD2. The germline CDR1 and CDR2 sequences are LGHNA and YNFKEQ. This CDR3 region has 15 residues. The trim removed 7 bases at V and 6 bases at J, leaving 11 bases unmatched. CDR3 bases: TGTGCCAGCACCAGAAAGGGCAGCGGGGGCAATGAGCAGTTCTTC. The encoded protein is CASTRKGSGGNEQFF.

The J gene is TRBJ2-1, the V gene TRBV7-2; perhaps TRBD2 as D (5 bases). Germline assignment: CDR1 SGHTA and CDR2 FQGNSA. Trimming removed 0 bases at V and 6 bases at J, with 9 bases between. The CDR3 extends over 14 amino acids. CDR3: CASSLARDRNEQFF. The CDR3 nucleotides are TGTGCCAGCAGCTTAGCCCGGGATCGCAATGAGCAGTTCTTC.

This clonotype was seen a few times. This chain connects TRBV7-2 to TRBJ2-5; D gene ambiguous. From germline, CDR1 is SGHTA and CDR2 FQGNSA. V shed 6 bases and J shed 5 bases, with 10 bases lying between them. CDR3 length equals 12 residues. The CDR3 DNA reads as TGTGCCAGCAGATCAGTAGGGGAGACCCAGTACTTC. Translated, it gives CASRSVGETQYF.

The chain employs TRBV5-1 and TRBJ1-6; D not certain. The CDR3 length is 15 residues. CDR1 and CDR2 from the germline V gene are SGHRS and YFSETQ. Trimming took 2 bases from V and 6 from J, leaving 12 bases between them. CDR3 bases: TGCGCCAGCAGCTTAGGAACAGACCTTAATTCACCCCTCCACTTT. It specifies CASSLGTDLNSPLHF. Variable domain in full (rest from reference TRBV5-1 and TRBJ1-6): KAGVTQTPRYLIKTRGQQVTLSCSPISGHRSVSWYQQTPGQGLQFLFEYFSETQRNKGNFPGRFSGRQFSNSRSEMNVSTLELGDSALYLCASSLGTDLNSPLHFGNGTRLTVT.